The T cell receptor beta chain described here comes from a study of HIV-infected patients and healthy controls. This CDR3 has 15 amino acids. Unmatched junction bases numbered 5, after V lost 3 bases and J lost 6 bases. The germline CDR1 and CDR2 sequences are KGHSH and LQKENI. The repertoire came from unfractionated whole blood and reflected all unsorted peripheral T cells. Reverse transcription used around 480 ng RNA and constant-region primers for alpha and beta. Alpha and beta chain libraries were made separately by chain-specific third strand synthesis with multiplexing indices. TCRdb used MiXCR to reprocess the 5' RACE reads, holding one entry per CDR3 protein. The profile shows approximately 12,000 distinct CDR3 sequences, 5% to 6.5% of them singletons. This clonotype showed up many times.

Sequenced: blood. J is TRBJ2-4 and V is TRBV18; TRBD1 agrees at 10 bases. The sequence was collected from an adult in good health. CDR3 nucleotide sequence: TGTGCCAGCTCACCGTCACGGGACAGGGGAAACATTCAGTACTTC. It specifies CASSPSRDRGNIQYF.